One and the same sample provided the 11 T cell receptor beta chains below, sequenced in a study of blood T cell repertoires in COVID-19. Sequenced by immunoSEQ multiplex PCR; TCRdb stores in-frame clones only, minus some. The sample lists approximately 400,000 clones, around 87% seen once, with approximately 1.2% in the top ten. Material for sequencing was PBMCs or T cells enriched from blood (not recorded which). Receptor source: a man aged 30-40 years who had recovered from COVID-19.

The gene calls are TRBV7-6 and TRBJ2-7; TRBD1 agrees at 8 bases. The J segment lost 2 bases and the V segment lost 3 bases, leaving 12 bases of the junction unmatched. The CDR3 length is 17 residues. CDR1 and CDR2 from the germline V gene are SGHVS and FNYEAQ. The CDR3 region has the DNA TGTGCCAGCAGCTTCATAGGGGGGACAGGTGGGACCTACGAGCAGTACTTC. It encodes CASSFIGGTGGTYEQYF. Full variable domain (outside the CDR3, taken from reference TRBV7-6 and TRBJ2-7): GAGVSQSPRYKVTKRGQDVALRCDPISGHVSLYWYRQALGQGPEFLTYFNYEAQQDKSGLPNDRFSAERPEGSISTLTIQRTEQRDSAMYRCASSFIGGTGGTYEQYFGPGTRLTVT.

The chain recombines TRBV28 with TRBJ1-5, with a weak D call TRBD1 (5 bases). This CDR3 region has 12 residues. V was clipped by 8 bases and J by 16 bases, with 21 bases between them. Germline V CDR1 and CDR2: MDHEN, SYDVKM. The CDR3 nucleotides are TGTGCCAGCTGGGGGGGGGAGATTACTCGACATTTT. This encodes CASWGGEITRHF.

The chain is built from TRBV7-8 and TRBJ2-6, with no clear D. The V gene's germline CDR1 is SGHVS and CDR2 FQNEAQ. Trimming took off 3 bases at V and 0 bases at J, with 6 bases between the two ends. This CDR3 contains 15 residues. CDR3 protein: CASSLLLSGANVLTF. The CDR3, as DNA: TGTGCCAGCAGCTTGTTACTCTCTGGGGCCAACGTCCTGACTTTC.

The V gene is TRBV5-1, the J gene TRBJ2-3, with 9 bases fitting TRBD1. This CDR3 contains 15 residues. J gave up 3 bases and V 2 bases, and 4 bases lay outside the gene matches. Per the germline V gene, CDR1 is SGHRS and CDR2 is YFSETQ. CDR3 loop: CASSFGTGTTDTQYF. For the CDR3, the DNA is TGCGCCAGCAGCTTCGGGACAGGGACGACAGATACGCAGTATTTT.

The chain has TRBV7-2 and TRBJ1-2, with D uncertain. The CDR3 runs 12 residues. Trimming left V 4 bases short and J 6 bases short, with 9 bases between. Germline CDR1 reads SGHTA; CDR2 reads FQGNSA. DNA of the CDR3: TGTGCCAGCAGCTACGGCGGCGATGGCTACACCTTC. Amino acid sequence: CASSYGGDGYTF.

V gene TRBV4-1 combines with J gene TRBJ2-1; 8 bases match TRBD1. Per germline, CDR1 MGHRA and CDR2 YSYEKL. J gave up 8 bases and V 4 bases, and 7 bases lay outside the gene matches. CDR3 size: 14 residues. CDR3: CASSPMDRADEQFF. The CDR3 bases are TGCGCCAGCAGCCCAATGGACAGGGCCGATGAGCAGTTCTTC.

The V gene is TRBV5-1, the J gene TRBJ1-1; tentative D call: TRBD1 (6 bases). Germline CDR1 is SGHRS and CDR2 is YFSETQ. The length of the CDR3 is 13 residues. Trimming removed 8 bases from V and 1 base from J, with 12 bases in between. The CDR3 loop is CASGLDRNTEAFF. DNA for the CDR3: TGCGCCAGTGGGTTGGACAGGAACACTGAAGCTTTCTTT. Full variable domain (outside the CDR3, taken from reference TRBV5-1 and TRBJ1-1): KAGVTQTPRYLIKTRGQQVTLSCSPISGHRSVSWYQQTPGQGLQFLFEYFSETQRNKGNFPGRFSGRQFSNSRSEMNVSTLELGDSALYLCASGLDRNTEAFFGQGTRLTVV.

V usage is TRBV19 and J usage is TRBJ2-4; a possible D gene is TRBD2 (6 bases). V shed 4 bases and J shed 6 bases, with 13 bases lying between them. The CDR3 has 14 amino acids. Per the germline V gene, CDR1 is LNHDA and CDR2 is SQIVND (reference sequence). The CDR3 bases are TGTGCCAGTAGTACCCAGCGGGCCCGAAACATTCAGTACTTC. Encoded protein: CASSTQRARNIQYF.

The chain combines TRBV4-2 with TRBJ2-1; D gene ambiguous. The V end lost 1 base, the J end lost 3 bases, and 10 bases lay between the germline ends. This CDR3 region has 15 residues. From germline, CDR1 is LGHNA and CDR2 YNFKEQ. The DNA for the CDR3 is TGTGCCAGCAGCCAAGTGAGCCCTAACTACAATGAGCAGTTCTTC. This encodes CASSQVSPNYNEQFF.

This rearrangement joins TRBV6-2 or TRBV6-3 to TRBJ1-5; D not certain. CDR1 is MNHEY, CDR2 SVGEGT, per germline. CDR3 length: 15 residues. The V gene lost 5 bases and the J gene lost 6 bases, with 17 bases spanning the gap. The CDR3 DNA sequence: TGTGCCAGCAGTAATACGCGGGTTGCGGGTCAGCCCCAGCATTTT. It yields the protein CASSNTRVAGQPQHF.

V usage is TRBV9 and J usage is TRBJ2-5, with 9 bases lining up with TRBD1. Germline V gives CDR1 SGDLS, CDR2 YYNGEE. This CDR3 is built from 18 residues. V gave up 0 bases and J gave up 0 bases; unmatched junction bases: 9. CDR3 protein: CASSVAIGDRANQETQYF. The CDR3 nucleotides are TGTGCCAGCAGCGTAGCTATTGGGGACAGGGCTAACCAAGAGACCCAGTACTTC.